Below, 30 T cell receptor beta chains from the same sample are listed, as sequenced in a study of shared clonotypes between healthy human individuals. Repertoires were generated with immunoSEQ multiplex PCR, while TCRdb's copy carries only in-frame clones and drops some. The repertoire holds 2,500,000 or so clones, around 92% seen once, with around 0.4% in the top ten. The sequenced material came from naive CD4+ T cells from PBMCs. Specified subset: CD45RA+ positively selected. Receptors originate from a man between 18 and 29 years old in good health. Some clones in this sample may be carry-over from other donors' samples.

This chain uses TRBV28 with TRBJ1-1, with D possibly matching TRBD1 (5 bases). Germline-derived CDR1 and CDR2 are MDHEN and SYDVKM. CDR3 length: 17 amino acids. The V end was cut by 7 bases, the J end by 6 bases, with 27 bases between. The CDR3 spells CASTPGGWGRTKAEAFF. CDR3 DNA: TGTGCCAGCACCCCGGGGGGTTGGGGCCGAACCAAGGCTGAAGCTTTCTTT.

V usage is TRBV28 and J usage is TRBJ2-3; TRBD1 or TRBD2 may be the D gene (5 bases each). V lost 3 bases and J lost 8, with 18 bases in between. CDR1 and CDR2 from the germline V gene are MDHEN and SYDVKM. This CDR3 comprises 15 residues. The CDR3 DNA is TGTGCCAGCAGTTTTCCCCAGGGACCTCCCCCTACGCAGTATTTT. This sequence encodes CASSFPQGPPPTQYF.

This clone was recorded only once. The rearrangement uses TRBV5-1 and TRBJ2-7; TRBD1 matches 12 bases. The J segment lost 6 bases and the V segment lost 6 bases, leaving 7 bases of the junction unmatched. The germline CDR1 and CDR2 sequences are SGHRS and YFSETQ. The CDR3 is 14 amino acids. The CDR3 region has the DNA TGCGCCAGCAACAGAGGGACAGGGGGCTCCGAGCAGTACTTC. Translated, it gives CASNRGTGGSEQYF.

Worth noting for this clone: Other nucleotide sequences in the sample specify the same CDR3. The J gene is TRBJ2-3, the V gene TRBV4-1, with D uncertain. CDR1 and CDR2 from the germline V gene are MGHRA and YSYEKL. Trimming cost V 1 base and J 9 bases, with 5 bases left between them. This CDR3 has 11 residues. The CDR3 sequence: CASSQADTQYF. CDR3 DNA: TGCGCCAGCAGCCAAGCCGACACGCAGTATTTT.

V usage is TRBV28 and J usage is TRBJ2-7; D gene uncertain. Germline V gene lookup returns CDR1 MDHEN and CDR2 SYDVKM. The CDR3 is made up of 16 amino acids. V lost 6 bases, J lost 2 bases, and 20 bases lay in between. The CDR3 protein is CASRPAVGYLTYEQYF. The CDR3 nucleotides read TGTGCCAGCAGACCCGCGGTGGGATACCTCACCTACGAGCAGTACTTC.

On this clone itself: The same CDR3 also results from other DNA sequences found in this sample. The chain recombines TRBV7-2 with TRBJ2-7; 9 bases map to TRBD1. J gave up 4 bases and V 1 base, and 5 bases lay outside the gene matches. The CDR3 contains 15 residues. Germline V CDR1 and CDR2: SGHTA, FQGNSA. The CDR3 sequence: CASSLGGTGNYEQYF. The CDR3 DNA is TGTGCCAGCAGCTTAGGGGGGACAGGGAATTACGAGCAGTACTTC. The full variable domain, rest sourced from reference TRBV7-2 and TRBJ2-7, is GAGVSQSPSNKVTEKGKDVELRCDPISGHTALYWYRQSLGQGLEFLIYFQGNSAPDKSGLPSDRFSAERTGGSVSTLTIQRTQQEDSAVYLCASSLGGTGNYEQYFGPGTRLTVT.

This chain uses TRBV5-5 with TRBJ2-2; tentatively, D is TRBD2 (6 bases). CDR3 length: 13 amino acids. V lost 1 base to trimming and J lost 6 bases, with 7 bases between them. Germline V gene sequence: CDR1 SGHKS, CDR2 YYEKEE (reference sequence). The CDR3 DNA sequence: TGTGCCAGCAGCTTGCGGGAGTCCGGGGAGCTGTTTTTT. Its protein is CASSLRESGELFF.

The V call is TRBV9, the J call TRBJ1-3; D unclear. CDR3 size: 14 residues. V was trimmed by 5 bases and J by 2 bases, leaving 11 bases between them. Germline V gene lookup returns CDR1 SGDLS and CDR2 YYNGEE. CDR3 sequence (DNA): TGTGCCAGCAGTAACCAGGATACTGGAAACACCATATATTTT. Encoded protein: CASSNQDTGNTIYF.

The rearrangement links TRBV15 to TRBJ1-2, with 7 bases that match TRBD1. The trim removed 1 base at V and 7 bases at J, leaving 15 bases unmatched. CDR1 is LNHNV, CDR2 YYDKDF, per germline (reference sequence). CDR3 size: 17 residues. CDR3 nucleotide sequence: TGTGCCACCAGCAGAGGTCAAGGGGGCGTGGGGCTTGGTGGCTACACCTTC. Translating it yields CATSRGQGGVGLGGYTF.

The rearrangement uses TRBV9 and TRBJ1-1; D call uncertain. Trimming removed 3 bases at V and 6 bases at J, with 15 bases between. This CDR3 is 14 amino acids long. The germline V gene has CDR1 SGDLS and CDR2 YYNGEE. The CDR3 sequence is CASSEPPRRSEAFF. The CDR3 nucleotides are TGTGCCAGCAGCGAGCCTCCTCGTCGTTCTGAAGCTTTCTTT.

The chain recombines TRBV6-5 with TRBJ1-5; maybe TRBD1 (6 bases). This CDR3 spans 15 amino acids. Germline V gene data show CDR1 as MNHEY and CDR2 as SVGAGI. V lost 6 bases to trimming and J lost 6 bases, with 18 bases between them. DNA of the CDR3: TGTGCCAGCAGCCACGGGGGGGCTGGGAGTCAGCCCCAGCATTTT. Amino acid sequence: CASSHGGAGSQPQHF.

The gene calls are TRBV5-4 and TRBJ2-3; D is unresolved. Trimming took 1 base from V and 4 from J, leaving 7 bases between them. CDR1 SGHNT and CDR2 YYREEE come from the germline V gene (reference sequence). The CDR3 contains 13 residues. The CDR3 sequence: CASSLRKPDTQYF. The CDR3 DNA reads as TGTGCCAGCAGCTTGAGAAAACCAGATACGCAGTATTTT.

About this clone: A read error is likely, as this CDR3 ends without the conserved phenylalanine or tryptophan. The DNA is omitted, as the CDR3 cannot be located on it reliably, and the CDR3 follows TCRdb's listing. V usage is TRBV10-3 and J usage is TRBJ2-7. Per the germline V gene, CDR1 is ENHRY and CDR2 is SYGVKD. Inclusive of both ends, the CDR3 amounts to 10 amino acids. The CDR3 loop is CAIPRWLKGP.

DNA of the CDR3: TGCGCCAGCAGCGTAAAAAAAGGGGGAAACGAGAACACTGAAGCTTTCTTT. This codes for CASSVKKGGNENTEAFF. The V and J genes are TRBV5-1 and TRBJ1-1; perhaps TRBD1 as D (6 bases). The CDR3 length is 17 residues. CDR1 SGHRS and CDR2 YFSETQ come from the germline V gene. V was pared by 4 bases and J by 1 base, with 20 bases between. The full variable domain, rest sourced from reference TRBV5-1 and TRBJ1-1, is KAGVTQTPRYLIKTRGQQVTLSCSPISGHRSVSWYQQTPGQGLQFLFEYFSETQRNKGNFPGRFSGRQFSNSRSEMNVSTLELGDSALYLCASSVKKGGNENTEAFFGQGTRLTVV.

This rearrangement joins TRBV5-1 to TRBJ2-7; D gene unclear. The CDR3 is 16 amino acids. Trimming removed 0 bases from V and 0 bases from J, with 13 bases in between. The germline V gene encodes CDR1 SGHRS and CDR2 YFSETQ. The CDR3: CASSLGQLLFSYEQYF. As DNA, the CDR3 is TGCGCCAGCAGCTTGGGCCAGCTTTTATTCTCCTACGAGCAGTACTTC.

The V and J genes are TRBV5-5 and TRBJ1-5; D possibly corresponds to TRBD1 (6 bases). Deletions cut 2 bases from V and 5 bases from J, with 14 bases between. This CDR3 is built from 15 residues. Germline loops: CDR1 SGHKS, CDR2 YYEKEE (reference sequence). The CDR3 bases are TGTGCCAGCAGCTTTGTGGGGGGGCAGGATCAGCCCCAGCATTTT. Translating it yields CASSFVGGQDQPQHF.

This chain connects TRBV27 to TRBJ2-7; D remains ambiguous. Per the germline V gene, CDR1 is MNHEY and CDR2 is SMNVEV (reference sequence). Trimming stripped 3 bases from V and 3 bases from J, with 9 bases between. The CDR3 has 13 residues. CDR3 bases: TGTGCCAGCAGTTTTTCTCCCCACTACGAGCAGTACTTC. This codes for CASSFSPHYEQYF.

Concerning this clone itself: A much larger clone is a single base away; this may be a read error. This CDR3 is also generated by other DNA sequences in the sample. The chain is built from TRBV20-1 and TRBJ1-1; D not certain. The ends were cut back, 3 bases at V and 1 base at J, with 3 bases in the middle. The CDR3 loop spans 11 amino acids. Germline V gives CDR1 DFQATT, CDR2 SNEGSKA (reference sequence). CDR3 in amino acids: CSASGNTEAFF. In nucleotides, the CDR3 is TGCAGTGCTAGTGGGAACACTGAAGCTTTCTTT.

The rearrangement uses TRBV7-7 and TRBJ2-2, with TRBD2 matching over 9 bases. V dropped 5 bases and J dropped 3; count of bases not matched to a gene: 19. Germline-derived CDR1 and CDR2 are SSHAT and FNYEAQ (reference sequence). This CDR3 comprises 20 residues. The CDR3 DNA follows: TGTGCCAGCAGCCAGCCGGGTAGCGGGAGCAACAATCCTCACACCGGGGAGCTGTTTTTT. The encoded protein is CASSQPGSGSNNPHTGELFF. The variable domain in full, with the rest retrieved from reference TRBV7-7 and TRBJ2-2, is GAGVSQSPRYKVTKRGQDVTLRCDPISSHATLYWYQQALGQGPEFLTYFNYEAQPDKSGLPSDRFSAERPEGSISTLTIQRTEQRDSAMYRCASSQPGSGSNNPHTGELFFGEGSRLTVL.

V usage is TRBV28 and J usage is TRBJ1-3; 7 bases match TRBD1. Germline CDR1 reads MDHEN; CDR2 reads SYDVKM. The CDR3 is 17 amino acids. V was clipped by 5 bases and J by 0 bases; unmatched bases: 10. CDR3 sequence (DNA): TGTGCCAGCAGTCCCTGGACAGGATGGAACTCTGGAAACACCATATATTTT. It encodes CASSPWTGWNSGNTIYF. The full variable domain, with the rest looked up from reference TRBV28 and TRBJ1-3, is DVKVTQSSRYLVKRTGEKVFLECVQDMDHENMFWYRQDPGLGLRLIYFSYDVKMKEKGDIPEGYSVSREKKERFSLILESASTNQTSMYLCASSPWTGWNSGNTIYFGEGSWLTVV.

J is TRBJ2-7 and V is TRBV7-6, with 9 bases aligning to TRBD1. Germline trimming cut 5 bases from V and 8 bases from J; bases unmatched to any gene: 10. CDR1 is SGHVS and CDR2 is FNYEAQ in the germline V gene. CDR3 length equals 14 residues. The CDR3 coding sequence is TGTGCCAGCAGCAGTCCGGGACAGGGAATGAAGCAGTACTTC. This sequence encodes CASSSPGQGMKQYF.

The genes are TRBV6-1 and TRBJ2-2; TRBD2 matches 7 bases. Germline CDR1 is MNHNS and CDR2 is SASEGT. The CDR3 totals 16 residues. V lost 1 base and J lost 2; bases outside the gene matches: 4. CDR3 sequence reads: CASSEGLAGNTGELFF. DNA for the CDR3: TGTGCCAGCAGTGAAGGTTTAGCGGGCAACACCGGGGAGCTGTTTTTT.

The genes are TRBV7-8 and TRBJ1-2; D may be TRBD1 (6 bases). The ends were cut back, 1 base at V and 4 bases at J, with 10 bases in the middle. CDR3 length: 14 amino acids. Germline V gives CDR1 SGHVS, CDR2 FQNEAQ. Here the CDR3 reads CASSLEGGFYGYTF. The CDR3 DNA reads TGTGCCAGCAGCTTAGAGGGGGGATTCTATGGCTACACCTTC.

This clone was observed a few times. J is TRBJ1-2 and V is TRBV7-9, with no clear D. Deletions cut 6 bases from V and 4 bases from J, with 9 bases between. The CDR3 has 12 residues. Per the germline V gene, CDR1 is SEHNR and CDR2 is FQNEAQ (reference sequence). CDR3 loop: CASRAESYGYTF. CDR3 nucleotides: TGTGCCAGCAGGGCGGAGAGCTATGGCTACACCTTC.

The count of this clone is one. The chain recombines TRBV19 with TRBJ2-5; 8 bases are shared with TRBD2. The CDR3 length is 13 residues. V was clipped by 5 bases and J by 5 bases; unmatched bases: 4. In germline, CDR1 is LNHDA, CDR2 SQIVND (reference sequence). CDR3 bases: TGTGCCAGTAGTCCGGCGGGGGGCGAGACCCAGTACTTC. Translation gives CASSPAGGETQYF.

This clone was counted only a few times. The CDR3 here is CASNPSGPSPPPQHF. DNA of the CDR3: TGTGCCAGTAATCCTAGTGGGCCATCCCCCCCGCCCCAGCATTTT. This chain joins TRBV19 and TRBJ1-5, with D uncertain. Germline V lookup: CDR1 LNHDA, CDR2 SQIVND (reference sequence). Trimming cost V 7 bases and J 9 bases, with 22 bases left between them. The CDR3 has 15 residues.

The genes are TRBV7-9 and TRBJ1-1; TRBD1 is a possible D gene (5 bases). The V gene's germline CDR1 is SEHNR and CDR2 FQNEAQ (reference sequence). The CDR3 is 15 amino acids. Trimming took 4 bases from V and 4 from J, leaving 16 bases between them. CDR3 sequence: CASSSWGGAGTEAFF. In nucleotides, the CDR3 is TGTGCCAGCAGCTCTTGGGGCGGGGCGGGCACTGAAGCTTTCTTT.

V usage is TRBV7-2 and J usage is TRBJ1-4, with D uncertain. The CDR3 runs 15 residues. Per the germline V gene, CDR1 is SGHTA and CDR2 is FQGNSA. V was shortened by 5 bases and J by 6 bases, with 16 bases between the two germline ends. In DNA, the CDR3 is TGTGCCAGCAGCCCTAGGGCAGTAGCGGATGAAAAACTGTTTTTT. This encodes CASSPRAVADEKLFF.

The chain recombines TRBV5-4 with TRBJ1-4; a weak D match, TRBD1 (5 bases). The germline gives CDR1 SGHNT, CDR2 YYREEE (reference sequence). This CDR3 has 15 amino acids. The V end was cut by 3 bases, the J end by 4 bases, with 13 bases between. This chain's CDR3 is CASSSGGAFNEKLFF. In nucleotides, the CDR3 is TGTGCCAGCAGCTCCGGAGGGGCTTTTAATGAAAAACTGTTTTTT.

J is TRBJ1-2 and V is TRBV28; unclear D gene. Germline values: CDR1 MDHEN, CDR2 SYDVKM. There are 13 residues in the CDR3. Trimming cost V 7 bases and J 6 bases, with 15 bases left between them. CDR3 coding DNA: TGTGCCAGCACCACCCCTTCCGGGAATGGCTACACCTTC. It encodes CASTTPSGNGYTF.